A single sample gave rise to the 15 T cell receptor beta chains below, sequenced in a study of PD-1 blockade in classical Hodgkin lymphoma (dated by TCRdb to the early 2020s). Library creation used the immunoSEQ multiplex PCR assay. TCRdb obtained this table from immuneACCESS and retained in-frame rearrangements with V and J assigned. These tables miss some clones; where compared with another copy, unresolved V genes account for less than half of the shortfall, and the remainder is unexplained. This sample has nearly 25,000 clones in its table, and about 89% of those were observed once. The ten largest make up roughly 0.52% of the sample. The time point label here, explained by the study, means: newly diagnosed, previously untreated cHL patient sample. Using a Miltenyi CD4+ T cell isolation kit, CD4+ T cells were purified from thawed PBMCs through magnetic negative selection. The sample taken for sequencing was CD4+ T cells from blood. The receptors were gathered from a human donor with classical Hodgkin lymphoma.

The table lists this clone with a few counts. The CDR3 DNA reads as TGTGCCAGCAGCTCGGGATACGACAGGGAGTATCAGCCCCAGCATTTT. This translates into CASSSGYDREYQPQHF. The chain recombines TRBV7-2 with TRBJ1-5; 7 positions match TRBD1. The CDR3 has 16 residues. Germline assignment: CDR1 SGHTA and CDR2 FQGNSA. V lost 4 bases and J lost 5; bases outside the gene matches: 11.

The V call is TRBV19, the J call TRBJ1-5, with D possibly TRBD1 on 5 matching bases. There are 15 residues in the CDR3. The germline V and J ends were trimmed by 6 bases and 9 bases, with 21 bases remaining between them. Germline loops: CDR1 LNHDA, CDR2 SQIVND (reference sequence). CDR3 in amino acids: CASSLGGGTGRPQHF. The CDR3 coding sequence is TGTGCCAGTAGCCTAGGTGGGGGAACCGGGCGGCCCCAGCATTTT.

The chain recombines TRBV14 with TRBJ2-5, with TRBD1 matching 7 bases. Germline-derived CDR1 and CDR2 are SGHDN and FVKESK. V shed 2 bases, J shed 2 bases, and the junction held 8 bases outside the gene matches. This CDR3 comprises 16 residues. CDR3 in amino acids: CASSQQLWTGQETQYF. In DNA, the CDR3 is TGTGCCAGCAGCCAACAACTCTGGACAGGTCAAGAGACCCAGTACTTC.

This chain joins TRBV27 and TRBJ2-5; 7 bases line up with TRBD2. Germline V gene data show CDR1 as MNHEY and CDR2 as SMNVEV (reference sequence). There are 15 residues in the CDR3. V dropped 1 base and J dropped 4; count of bases not matched to a gene: 6. In nucleotides, the CDR3 is TGTGCCAGCAGTTTATTAAGTACGGGGGGAGAGACCCAGTACTTC. Protein sequence: CASSLLSTGGETQYF.

This sequence joins TRBV9 and TRBJ2-5, with a possible D match to TRBD2 (6 bases). V was pared by 1 base and J by 2 bases, with 15 bases between. The CDR3 is 16 amino acids. Germline CDR1 and CDR2: SGDLS and YYNGEE. CDR3 nucleotide sequence: TGTGCCAGCAGCGTATCTCCCGGGACTCAACAAGAGACCCAGTACTTC. It translates to CASSVSPGTQQETQYF.

The genes are TRBV10-3 and TRBJ1-2, with TRBD1 as a possible D gene (5 bases). Per germline, CDR1 ENHRY and CDR2 SYGVKD. Trimming took 11 bases from V and 7 from J, leaving 23 bases between them. The CDR3 is 14 amino acids. The CDR3, as DNA: TGTGCCTGTAAGGCAGGGACCTCTGAGGGTGGCTACACCTTC. Protein: CACKAGTSEGGYTF.

This chain joins TRBV30 and TRBJ1-6; tentatively, D is TRBD1 (5 bases). Germline V gives CDR1 GTSNPN, CDR2 SVGIG (reference sequence). Trimming pared 2 bases from V and 4 bases from J, leaving 12 bases between. The CDR3 contains 15 residues. The CDR3 nucleotides read TGTGCCTGGAGTCCGGGGCCCGCGTATAATTCACCCCTCCACTTT. Amino acids: CAWSPGPAYNSPLHF.

The J gene is TRBJ2-1, the V gene TRBV7-2; D might be TRBD2 (6 bases). This CDR3 has 14 residues. Germline loops: CDR1 SGHTA, CDR2 FQGNSA. V was clipped by 1 base and J by 9 bases, with 13 bases between them. In DNA, the CDR3 is TGTGCCAGCAGCTTAGTCGGGAGTGGTGGTGAGCAGTTCTTC. Its protein is CASSLVGSGGEQFF.

This rearrangement joins TRBV28 to TRBJ2-1; D is possibly TRBD2 (6 bases). CDR3 length: 16 amino acids. V gave up 8 bases and J gave up 9 bases, with 26 bases separating them. Germline V CDR1 and CDR2: MDHEN, SYDVKM. Here the CDR3 reads CASGTPAGRHPGEQFF. The CDR3 coding sequence is TGTGCCAGCGGCACACCGGCGGGGCGACACCCAGGTGAGCAGTTCTTC. The whole variable domain, filled in from reference TRBV28 and TRBJ2-1, reads DVKVTQSSRYLVKRTGEKVFLECVQDMDHENMFWYRQDPGLGLRLIYFSYDVKMKEKGDIPEGYSVSREKKERFSLILESASTNQTSMYLCASGTPAGRHPGEQFFGPGTRLTVL.

The V and J genes are TRBV28 and TRBJ2-1, with TRBD2 identical over 7 bases. This CDR3 has 17 residues. Germline V CDR1 and CDR2: MDHEN, SYDVKM. V was clipped by 6 bases and J by 0 bases; unmatched bases: 11. CDR3 loop: CASRTSTGLSSYNEQFF. In nucleotides, the CDR3 is TGTGCCAGCAGAACAAGCACGGGACTAAGCTCCTACAATGAGCAGTTCTTC.

The J gene is TRBJ2-7, the V gene TRBV6-1; 10 bases map to TRBD2. CDR3 size: 16 residues. The J segment lost 2 bases and the V segment lost 0 bases, leaving 4 bases of the junction unmatched. The germline V gene encodes CDR1 MNHNS and CDR2 SASEGT. The CDR3 loop is CASSEASGGAAYEQYF. CDR3 coding DNA: TGTGCCAGCAGTGAAGCGAGCGGGGGGGCCGCCTACGAGCAGTACTTC.

The chain carries TRBV5-8 and TRBJ1-5; TRBD1 agrees at 9 bases. The J segment lost 7 bases and the V segment lost 3 bases, leaving 2 bases of the junction unmatched. The germline gives CDR1 SGHTS, CDR2 YDEGEE. This CDR3 comprises 13 residues. The CDR3 protein is CASSWDREQPQHF. In DNA, the CDR3 is TGTGCCAGCAGCTGGGACAGGGAACAGCCCCAGCATTTT.

The chain combines TRBV28 with TRBJ2-7, with D maybe TRBD1 (6 bases). V gave up 3 bases and J gave up 1 base, with 13 bases separating them. There are 15 residues in the CDR3. CDR1 is MDHEN, CDR2 SYDVKM, per germline. The CDR3 sequence: CASSLPGGQSYEQYF. CDR3 DNA sequence: TGTGCCAGCAGTTTGCCCGGAGGACAGTCCTACGAGCAGTACTTC.

V gene TRBV6-5 combines with J gene TRBJ2-2, with 9 bases that match TRBD2. The CDR3 length is 15 residues. Trimming removed 7 bases from V and 1 base from J; junction bases left unmatched: 4. Germline loops: CDR1 MNHEY, CDR2 SVGAGI. The CDR3 bases are TGTGCCAGCACCCAACTAGCGGGGAACACCGGGGAGCTGTTTTTT. It translates to CASTQLAGNTGELFF.

The V and J genes are TRBV11-2 and TRBJ2-5, with D maybe TRBD1 (6 bases). With 0 bases removed from V and 3 bases from J, the gap between germline ends came to 14 bases. Germline loops: CDR1 SGHAT, CDR2 FQNNGV. The CDR3 covers 16 residues. The CDR3 sequence: CASSLDPGQTKETQYF. The CDR3, as DNA: TGTGCCAGCAGCTTAGACCCCGGACAGACCAAAGAGACCCAGTACTTC. The full variable domain, its missing parts supplied by reference TRBV11-2 and TRBJ2-5, is EAGVAQSPRYKIIEKRQSVAFWCNPISGHATLYWYQQILGQGPKLLIQFQNNGVVDDSQLPKDRFSAERLKGVDSTLKIQPAKLEDSAVYLCASSLDPGQTKETQYFGPGTRLLVL.